Each of the 25 T cell receptor beta chains below was sequenced from the same sample in a study of cytomegalovirus exposure and HLA in healthy donors. The PCR used 60 Vbeta and 13 Jbeta primers. Profiling relied on immunoSEQ multiplex PCR, and the TCRdb table lists in-frame clones only, not all of them. The sample consists of about 110,000 clones, less than 80% of them appearing once. The material sequenced was PBMCs. The receptors shown here come from a woman in her twenties or thirties in good health and CMV-seronegative.

Only one count was recorded for this clone. This sequence joins TRBV28 and TRBJ2-1, with D possibly matching TRBD1 (7 bases). Trimming cost V 7 bases and J 6 bases, with 13 bases left between them. Germline V gene sequence: CDR1 MDHEN, CDR2 SYDVKM. CDR3 length: 13 amino acids. The CDR3 DNA follows: TGTGCCAGCACGCCAGGGGGGAGCAATGAGCAGTTCTTC. Translating it yields CASTPGGSNEQFF.

There are a few counts of this clone. This chain connects TRBV7-9 to TRBJ2-6, with unresolved D. Germline V lookup: CDR1 SEHNR, CDR2 FQNEAQ (reference sequence). V was cut by 0 bases and J by 0 bases, with 9 bases left in between. The CDR3 loop spans 17 amino acids. Written as DNA, the CDR3 is TGTGCCAGCAGCTTAGCGTACTCAAACTCTGGGGCCAACGTCCTGACTTTC. Encoded protein: CASSLAYSNSGANVLTF.

The gene calls are TRBV6-1 and TRBJ1-5; TRBD1 might be the D (5 bases). CDR1 is MNHNS, CDR2 SASEGT, per germline. The CDR3 has 13 amino acids. V lost 5 bases and J lost 8, with 13 bases in between. This CDR3 is CASSTADSKPQHF. DNA for the CDR3: TGTGCCAGCAGTACCGCCGACAGTAAGCCCCAGCATTTT.

The chain links TRBV5-6 to TRBJ1-4; 9 bases match TRBD1. CDR3 size: 15 residues. V lost 3 bases to trimming and J lost 6 bases; unmatched junction nucleotides: 6. Germline V CDR1 and CDR2: SGHDT, YYEEEE. CDR3 sequence: CASSSPGQGYEKLFF. As DNA, the CDR3 is TGTGCCAGCAGCTCCCCGGGACAGGGATATGAAAAACTGTTTTTT.

The chain joins TRBV6-1 to TRBJ1-5; 10 nucleotides line up with TRBD1. V lost 8 bases to trimming and J lost 2 bases; unmatched junction nucleotides: 3. Germline V lookup: CDR1 MNHNS, CDR2 SASEGT. This CDR3 comprises 14 residues. DNA of the CDR3: TGTGCCAGCCGGGACAGGGGTGGCAATCAGCCCCAGCATTTT. Residues: CASRDRGGNQPQHF.

This chain connects TRBV11-2 to TRBJ1-2, with D unclear. The CDR3 extends over 13 amino acids. Looked up from germline, CDR1 is SGHAT and CDR2 is FQNNGV. V lost 4 bases and J 4 bases, leaving 10 bases between the germline ends. CDR3 sequence reads: CASSSTELYGYTF. The CDR3 coding sequence is TGTGCCAGCAGCTCGACTGAGCTCTATGGCTACACCTTC.

CDR3 nucleotides: TGTGCCAGCAGACTAAGCACAGATACGCAGTATTTT. This encodes CASRLSTDTQYF. The genes are TRBV2 and TRBJ2-3; no clear D gene. Germline CDR1 and CDR2: SNHLY and FYNNEI. The length of the CDR3 is 12 residues. The V end lost 6 bases, the J end lost 0 bases, and 4 bases lay between the germline ends.

This chain links TRBV7-9 with TRBJ1-2; D possibly corresponds to TRBD1 (5 bases). This CDR3 region has 15 residues. V was cut by 5 bases and J by 4 bases, with 17 bases left in between. Germline V gene sequence: CDR1 SEHNR, CDR2 FQNEAQ (reference sequence). The CDR3 reads CASSVGTDHSYGYTF. DNA for the CDR3: TGTGCCAGCAGCGTTGGGACTGATCATTCCTATGGCTACACCTTC.

This clone showed up just once. V and J are TRBV2 and TRBJ2-5, with 8 bases matching TRBD1. Germline trimming cut 6 bases from V and 6 bases from J; bases unmatched to any gene: 6. CDR3 length equals 13 residues. Germline-derived CDR1 and CDR2 are SNHLY and FYNNEI. CDR3 in amino acids: CASRETGVKTQYF. In nucleotides, the CDR3 is TGTGCCAGCAGGGAGACAGGGGTAAAGACCCAGTACTTC.

This clone was counted only a few times. V gene TRBV7-8 combines with J gene TRBJ1-2, with D unclear. V shed 1 base and J shed 0 bases, with 6 bases lying between them. This CDR3 region has 14 residues. Germline CDR1 and CDR2: SGHVS and FQNEAQ. The CDR3 sequence is CASSLGAANYGYTF. In DNA form, the CDR3 reads TGTGCCAGCAGCTTAGGGGCAGCTAACTATGGCTACACCTTC.

This chain connects TRBV27 to TRBJ1-5; TRBD1 aligns across 7 bases. Germline CDR1 and CDR2: MNHEY and SMNVEV (reference sequence). The trim removed 10 bases at V and 2 bases at J, leaving 8 bases unmatched. The CDR3 totals 14 residues. The CDR3 loop is CATRGGTGNQPQHF. The CDR3 bases are TGTGCCACCCGAGGTGGGACAGGCAATCAGCCCCAGCATTTT.

The V gene is TRBV9, the J gene TRBJ2-1; TRBD1 might be the D (5 bases). The V and J ends lost 2 bases and 2 bases respectively, with 11 bases between them. Germline-derived CDR1 and CDR2 are SGDLS and YYNGEE. The CDR3 extends over 15 amino acids. The CDR3 spells CASSVSRGAYNEQFF. The DNA for the CDR3 is TGTGCCAGCAGCGTTTCTAGGGGCGCCTACAATGAGCAGTTCTTC.

This chain connects TRBV27 to TRBJ2-3, with D possibly TRBD2 on 6 matching bases. The CDR3 is 13 residues long. With 5 bases removed from V and 5 bases from J, the gap between germline ends came to 11 bases. Germline CDR1 MNHEY, CDR2 SMNVEV (reference sequence). DNA of the CDR3: TGTGCCAGCAGTATGGGACTTCGAGATACGCAGTATTTT. It encodes CASSMGLRDTQYF.

The rearrangement uses TRBV5-1 and TRBJ1-1; D call uncertain. The CDR3 loop spans 15 amino acids. Looked up from germline, CDR1 is SGHRS and CDR2 is YFSETQ. The V gene lost 0 bases and the J gene lost 7 bases, with 16 bases spanning the gap. CDR3 sequence (DNA): TGCGCCAGCAGCTTGGCGGGTAGGAATCGGGGTGAAGCTTTCTTT. Its protein product is CASSLAGRNRGEAFF.

The V gene is TRBV7-8, the J gene TRBJ2-1; 8 bases map to TRBD2. The V and J ends lost 5 bases and 4 bases, in that order; junction bases with no gene match: 7. Per germline, CDR1 SGHVS and CDR2 FQNEAQ. The CDR3 runs to 15 residues. The chain's CDR3 is CASSPLAGGYNEQFF. In DNA, the CDR3 is TGTGCCAGCAGCCCCCTCGCGGGAGGATACAATGAGCAGTTCTTC.

V and J are TRBV2 and TRBJ1-2; a weak D match, TRBD1 (6 bases). V was pared by 3 bases and J by 5 bases, with 19 bases between. Germline lookup yields CDR1 SNHLY and CDR2 FYNNEI. The CDR3 has 16 amino acids. As DNA, the CDR3 is TGTGCCAGCAGTGAGGGTAGTCCCAGGGGCGGATATGGCTACACCTTC. Translation gives CASSEGSPRGGYGYTF.

The rearrangement links TRBV2 to TRBJ1-1; 11 bases agree with TRBD1. The germline CDR1 and CDR2 sequences are SNHLY and FYNNEI. The J segment lost 5 bases and the V segment lost 6 bases, leaving 5 bases of the junction unmatched. The CDR3 has 14 amino acids. The DNA for the CDR3 is TGTGCCAGCAGCGGACAGGGGGCGATAACTGAAGCTTTCTTT. This encodes CASSGQGAITEAFF.

J is TRBJ2-7 and V is TRBV28, with TRBD2 matching 8 bases. Germline V lookup: CDR1 MDHEN, CDR2 SYDVKM. The CDR3 has 15 amino acids. V shed 6 bases, J shed 2 bases, and the junction held 9 bases outside the gene matches. This chain's CDR3 is CASSPPGGAAYEQYF. DNA of the CDR3: TGTGCCAGCAGCCCCCCCGGGGGGGCCGCCTACGAGCAGTACTTC.

The V call is TRBV6-1, the J call TRBJ2-6; D uncertain. CDR3 size: 15 residues. Germline loops: CDR1 MNHNS, CDR2 SASEGT. Trimming cost V 6 bases and J 2 bases, with 11 bases left between them. The CDR3 spells CASSPTETGANVLTF. CDR3 DNA sequence: TGTGCCAGCAGCCCTACTGAGACTGGGGCCAACGTCCTGACTTTC.

Here the CDR3 reads CSVETPRGGSYGYTF. The CDR3 coding sequence is TGCAGCGTTGAGACTCCAAGGGGCGGTAGCTATGGCTACACCTTC. The rearrangement uses TRBV29-1 and TRBJ1-2; tentatively, D is TRBD1 (5 bases). Trimming shortened V by 3 bases and J by 4 bases, and 18 bases separated the two germline ends. Looked up from germline, CDR1 is SQVTM and CDR2 is ANQGSEA. The CDR3 covers 15 residues.

The rearrangement uses TRBV15 and TRBJ1-1, with a tentative D call TRBD1 (5 bases). The germline CDR1 and CDR2 sequences are LNHNV and YYDKDF (reference sequence). V lost 3 bases to trimming and J lost 3 bases, with 11 bases between them. This CDR3 is built from 14 residues. The CDR3, as DNA: TGTGCCACCAGCAGTGGCAGGGAGGACACTGAAGCTTTCTTT. This gives the protein CATSSGREDTEAFF.

The chain employs TRBV28 and TRBJ1-1; tentatively, D is TRBD1 (6 bases). The germline V gene encodes CDR1 MDHEN and CDR2 SYDVKM. V lost 6 bases and J lost 1, with 12 bases in between. This CDR3 spans 14 amino acids. CDR3: CASRLQGGNTEAFF. Written as DNA, the CDR3 is TGTGCCAGCAGATTACAGGGTGGGAACACTGAAGCTTTCTTT.

This clone occurred a few times. V gene TRBV6-5 combines with J gene TRBJ2-5, with no clear D. The end of the DNA fits TRBJ2-7 better, so the J call may be wrong. Germline values: CDR1 MNHEY, CDR2 SVGAGI. The CDR3 extends over 13 amino acids. CDR3 sequence: CASSYSLAYEQYF. CDR3 sequence (DNA): TGTGCCAGCAGTTACAGCCTAGCCTACGAGCAGTACTTC.

The genes are TRBV18 and TRBJ2-1, with D perhaps TRBD1 (5 bases). V was cut by 0 bases and J by 5 bases, with 11 bases left in between. Per the germline V gene, CDR1 is KGHSH and CDR2 is LQKENI. CDR3 length: 15 amino acids. CDR3 nucleotide sequence: TGTGCCAGCTCACCACCGTTTCAGGGCAACAATGAGCAGTTCTTC. Residues: CASSPPFQGNNEQFF. Looking up the rest from reference TRBV18 and TRBJ2-1 gives the full variable domain: NAGVMQNPRHLVRRRGQEARLRCSPMKGHSHVYWYRQLPEEGLKFMVYLQKENIIDESGMPKERFSAEFPKEGPSILRIQQVVRGDSAAYFCASSPPFQGNNEQFFGPGTRLTVL.

The V and J genes are TRBV11-2 and TRBJ1-2; D ambiguous. Germline V gene lookup returns CDR1 SGHAT and CDR2 FQNNGV. Between the trimmed V and J ends, which lost 5 bases and 3 bases, there was a span of 10 bases. The CDR3 has 13 residues. The CDR3 reads CASSLSPDYGYTF. CDR3 coding DNA: TGTGCCAGCAGCCTATCGCCGGACTATGGCTACACCTTC.